The 25 T cell receptor beta chains in this list originate from one sample, sequenced in a study of cytomegalovirus exposure and HLA in healthy donors. Sequenced by immunoSEQ multiplex PCR; TCRdb stores in-frame clones only, minus some. Among about 70,000 clones listed, 85% to 95% were seen once. The sequencing sample was made of PBMCs. The receptors derive from a man between 18 and 35 years old in good health and CMV-seropositive.

This sequence joins TRBV27 and TRBJ1-1; D gene ambiguous. Per the germline V gene, CDR1 is MNHEY and CDR2 is SMNVEV (reference sequence). This CDR3 is 14 amino acids long. Trimming cost V 4 bases and J 1 base, with 10 bases left between them. As DNA, the CDR3 is TGTGCCAGCAGTTCGCGCGGCGGGAACACTGAAGCTTTCTTT. Its protein is CASSSRGGNTEAFF.

The chain couples TRBV27 to TRBJ1-1, with 9 bases lining up with TRBD1. In germline, CDR1 is MNHEY, CDR2 SMNVEV (reference sequence). The CDR3 runs 14 residues. Trimming cost V 8 bases and J 3 bases; bases outside gene matches: 7. In nucleotides, the CDR3 is TGTGCCAGCGGATACAGGGGGCGAGACACTGAAGCTTTCTTT. Residues: CASGYRGRDTEAFF.

The chain couples TRBV28 to TRBJ2-3; 8 bases are shared with TRBD1. From germline, CDR1 is MDHEN and CDR2 SYDVKM. The CDR3 is 15 amino acids. V dropped 6 bases and J dropped 5; count of bases not matched to a gene: 10. CDR3 nucleotides: TGTGCCAGCAGCAGGGACAGGCGGATGGGAGATACGCAGTATTTT. This codes for CASSRDRRMGDTQYF.

The chain combines TRBV6-5 with TRBJ2-7; D is undetermined. Germline lookup yields CDR1 MNHEY and CDR2 SVGAGI. Trimming stripped 0 bases from V and 0 bases from J, with 6 bases between. This CDR3 has 14 amino acids. The DNA for the CDR3 is TGTGCCAGCAGTTACTCCGGTCCCTCCTACGAGCAGTACTTC. Residues: CASSYSGPSYEQYF.

The chain has TRBV5-4 and TRBJ2-2; D perhaps matches TRBD1 (5 bases). The CDR3 is 14 amino acids. Germline V gene sequence: CDR1 SGHNT, CDR2 YYREEE (reference sequence). V was shortened by 0 bases and J by 3 bases, with 6 bases between the two germline ends. CDR3: CASSLDRYTGELFF. Written as DNA, the CDR3 is TGTGCCAGCAGCTTGGACAGGTACACCGGGGAGCTGTTTTTT.

This clone appeared once. V usage is TRBV10-2 and J usage is TRBJ2-7, with D perhaps TRBD1 (7 bases). This CDR3 contains 15 residues. Trimming cost V 2 bases and J 6 bases, with 17 bases left between them. Germline V gene lookup returns CDR1 WSHSY and CDR2 SAAADI. For the CDR3, the DNA is TGCGCCAGCAGTGAGGCAGGGGGGTTTAGAGGCGAGCAGTACTTC. Translation: CASSEAGGFRGEQYF.

This clone appeared once. The chain recombines TRBV9 with TRBJ2-3, with 7 positions matching TRBD1. J lost 5 bases, V lost 0 bases, and 6 bases had no gene match. This CDR3 contains 15 residues. The germline CDR1 and CDR2 sequences are SGDLS and YYNGEE. This CDR3 is CASSVEGALVDTQYF. The CDR3 nucleotides read TGTGCCAGCAGCGTAGAGGGGGCCCTGGTAGATACGCAGTATTTT.

The chain recombines TRBV18 with TRBJ1-5; D is undetermined. Looked up from germline, CDR1 is KGHSH and CDR2 is LQKENI. V lost 1 base, J lost 2 bases, and 6 bases lay in between. The CDR3 is 14 residues long. The CDR3 nucleotides are TGTGCCAGCTCACCACAGGGAGGCAATCAGCCCCAGCATTTT. It translates to CASSPQGGNQPQHF.

V gene TRBV28 combines with J gene TRBJ2-1; tentative D call: TRBD1 (6 bases). Germline lookup yields CDR1 MDHEN and CDR2 SYDVKM. This CDR3 has 15 residues. V lost 5 bases to trimming and J lost 6 bases, with 17 bases between them. The CDR3 is CASSPSGLGGNEQFF. CDR3 nucleotides: TGTGCCAGCAGTCCATCGGGCTTAGGGGGCAATGAGCAGTTCTTC.

The chain combines TRBV27 with TRBJ1-2; D is undetermined. Deletions cut 0 bases from V and 1 base from J, with 12 bases between. The CDR3 sequence is 16 residues long. CDR1 is MNHEY, CDR2 SMNVEV, per germline (reference sequence). The CDR3 sequence is CASSLSRRGGNYGYTF. The CDR3 nucleotides are TGTGCCAGCAGTTTATCGAGACGGGGTGGTAACTATGGCTACACCTTC.

Note on this clone: Sequence at one end of the junction differs from germline and may be a read error. The chain links TRBV7-7 to TRBJ2-3; 9 bases are shared with TRBD2. The CDR3 spans 14 residues. Germline CDR1 reads SSHAT; CDR2 reads FNYEAQ (reference sequence). The CDR3 nucleotides read TGTGCTAGCAGCCGAATAGCGGGAGAAGATACGCAGTATTTT. This translates into CASSRIAGEDTQYF. Using reference TRBV7-7 and TRBJ2-3 for the parts outside the CDR3, the full variable domain is GAGVSQSPRYKVTKRGQDVTLRCDPISSHATLYWYQQALGQGPEFLTYFNYEAQPDKSGLPSDRFSAERPEGSISTLTIQRTEQRDSAMYRCASSRIAGEDTQYFGPGTRLTVL.

The V and J genes are TRBV10-1 and TRBJ2-4; no clear D gene. Trimming removed 2 bases at V and 4 bases at J, with 6 bases between. CDR1 is WNHNN, CDR2 SYGVQD, per germline (reference sequence). CDR3 length: 13 amino acids. CDR3 sequence: CASSETRKNIQYF. The CDR3 nucleotides read TGCGCCAGCAGTGAGACCAGAAAAAACATTCAGTACTTC.

V usage is TRBV21-1 and J usage is TRBJ2-3; the table gives TRBD2 as D, unverified against the DNA. TRBV21-1 is deemed a pseudogene. The CDR3 totals 16 residues. This CDR3 is CASSKTTSGRADTQYF. The CDR3 region has the DNA TGTGCCAGCAGCAAAACGACTAGCGGGAGGGCAGATACGCAGTATTTT.

The rearrangement uses TRBV27 and TRBJ1-5, with a possible D match to TRBD1 (5 bases). Germline CDR1 MNHEY, CDR2 SMNVEV (reference sequence). The CDR3 sequence is 18 residues long. V was trimmed by 4 bases and J by 2 bases, leaving 21 bases between them. CDR3 coding DNA: TGTGCCAGCAGTTGGGTCAGGGACTTTGGTGGCGGCAATCAGCCCCAGCATTTT. Translated, it gives CASSWVRDFGGGNQPQHF.

The chain combines TRBV7-9 with TRBJ2-7; 8 nucleotides line up with TRBD2. The CDR3 length is 15 residues. Trimming at V came to 5 bases and at J to 2 bases, leaving 8 bases not matched to a gene. Germline CDR1 reads SEHNR; CDR2 reads FQNEAQ (reference sequence). The CDR3 spells CASSQEGAGAYEQYF. The CDR3 DNA is TGTGCCAGCAGCCAAGAAGGAGCGGGGGCCTACGAGCAGTACTTC.

In this sample, this clone turned up once. V gene TRBV28 combines with J gene TRBJ2-5; 12 bases map to TRBD2. Germline trimming cut 5 bases from V and 7 bases from J; bases unmatched to any gene: 11. Germline CDR1 and CDR2: MDHEN and SYDVKM. The CDR3 has 16 residues. The chain's CDR3 is CASSPVTSGRTGTQYF. CDR3 sequence (DNA): TGTGCCAGCAGTCCGGTAACTAGCGGGAGGACCGGGACCCAGTACTTC. Full variable domain (outside the CDR3, taken from reference TRBV28 and TRBJ2-5): DVKVTQSSRYLVKRTGEKVFLECVQDMDHENMFWYRQDPGLGLRLIYFSYDVKMKEKGDIPEGYSVSREKKERFSLILESASTNQTSMYLCASSPVTSGRTGTQYFGPGTRLLVL.

This sequence joins TRBV6-6 and TRBJ1-2; 9 positions match TRBD1. There are 14 residues in the CDR3. Per germline, CDR1 MNHNY and CDR2 SVGAGI (reference sequence). V lost 5 bases and J lost 6; bases outside the gene matches: 7. The CDR3 spells CASSTGQGLNGYTF. As DNA, the CDR3 is TGTGCCAGCAGTACGGGACAGGGTCTCAATGGCTACACCTTC.

This rearrangement joins TRBV5-4 to TRBJ2-7; 8 positions match TRBD2. Per the germline V gene, CDR1 is SGHNT and CDR2 is YYREEE (reference sequence). There are 14 residues in the CDR3. With V trimmed by 0 bases and J by 6 bases, 5 bases remained unmatched. The CDR3 DNA reads as TGTGCCAGCAGCTTGGTCGGGGGGGCGGGCGAGCAGTACTTC. This codes for CASSLVGGAGEQYF.

The rearrangement uses TRBV7-9 and TRBJ2-1, with 7 bases matching TRBD1. The CDR3 covers 16 residues. Trimming cost V 5 bases and J 7 bases; bases outside gene matches: 14. In germline, CDR1 is SEHNR, CDR2 FQNEAQ (reference sequence). This CDR3 is CASSHRQGLDKNEQFF. CDR3 nucleotide sequence: TGTGCCAGCAGCCACCGACAGGGTTTGGATAAGAATGAGCAGTTCTTC.

The chain joins TRBV29-1 to TRBJ1-2; D unclear. V lost 2 bases and J lost 8, with 12 bases in between. Germline V lookup: CDR1 SQVTM, CDR2 ANQGSEA. The CDR3 runs to 12 residues. DNA of the CDR3: TGCAGCGTTGAAATCGGGAATGGGGGCTACACCTTC. Translation gives CSVEIGNGGYTF.

This chain joins TRBV16 and TRBJ2-4; D gene unclear. Germline CDR1 is KGHSY and CDR2 is FQNENV. The CDR3 has 15 residues. V lost 7 bases to trimming and J lost 1 base, with 14 bases between them. The CDR3 nucleotides read TGTGCCAGCACTCCCGGAGTCGGGGCCAAAAACATTCAGTACTTC. This codes for CASTPGVGAKNIQYF.

The V call is TRBV28, the J call TRBJ1-4; D remains unclear. Trimming stripped 4 bases from V and 4 bases from J, with 4 bases between. The CDR3 has 12 residues. Germline V gene data show CDR1 as MDHEN and CDR2 as SYDVKM. The CDR3 loop is CASSSSNEKLFF. CDR3 nucleotides: TGTGCCAGCAGTTCGAGTAATGAAAAACTGTTTTTT.

The CDR3 region is CASSPPRTGDDEQYF. The CDR3 DNA follows: TGTGCCAGCAGCCCCCCCCGGACAGGGGACGACGAGCAGTACTTC. The chain combines TRBV5-4 with TRBJ2-7; 9 bases match TRBD1. The junction had 10 bases not matched to a gene; V was cut back by 4 bases and J by 5 bases. Germline values: CDR1 SGHNT, CDR2 YYREEE (reference sequence). The CDR3 contains 15 residues. The full variable domain, in which reference TRBV5-4 and TRBJ2-7 provide the parts outside the CDR3, is ETGVTQSPTHLIKTRGQQVTLRCSSQSGHNTVSWYQQALGQGPQFIFQYYREEENGRGNFPPRFSGLQFPNYSSELNVNALELDDSALYLCASSPPRTGDDEQYFGPGTRLTVT.

This chain connects TRBV30 to TRBJ2-7, with 12 bases identical to TRBD2. Trimming at V came to 6 bases and at J to 3 bases, leaving 3 bases not matched to a gene. The germline gives CDR1 GTSNPN, CDR2 SVGIG (reference sequence). CDR3 length: 13 residues. The CDR3, as DNA: TGTGCCTGCTGGACTAGCGGGAACTACGAGCAGTACTTC. Its translation is CACWTSGNYEQYF.

V usage is TRBV5-5 and J usage is TRBJ1-5; no reliable D call. CDR3 length: 13 amino acids. Germline assignment: CDR1 SGHKS and CDR2 YYEKEE (reference sequence). V was clipped by 2 bases and J by 8 bases, with 11 bases between them. Here the CDR3 DNA reads TGTGCCAGCAGCTTCATCTCCGCGGAGCCCCAGCATTTT. The encoded protein is CASSFISAEPQHF.